The source of this T cell receptor beta chain is a study of technical replicates of blood from a handful of donors. Generated by immunoSEQ multiplex PCR, the TCRdb table keeps only in-frame clones and is missing some. The sample consists of about 83,000 clones, roughly 94% of them appearing once. In germline, CDR1 is SGHVS, CDR2 FQNEAQ. Trimming stripped 1 base from V and 7 bases from J, with 10 bases between. CDR3 length: 13 amino acids. The clonotype originates from a human donor in good health. The J gene is TRBJ1-1, the V gene TRBV7-8; weak D call: TRBD1 (5 bases). The specimen sequenced was T cells isolated from PBMCs. The CDR3 coding sequence is TGTGCCAGCAGCTTAGGTACAGGCCTTGAAGCTTTCTTT. Translating it yields CASSLGTGLEAFF. The full variable domain, its missing parts supplied by reference TRBV7-8 and TRBJ1-1, is GAGVSQSPRYKVAKRGQDVALRCDPISGHVSLFWYQQALGQGPEFLTYFQNEAQLDKSGLPSDRFFAERPEGSVSTLKIQRTQQEDSAVYLCASSLGTGLEAFFGQGTRLTVV.